This T cell receptor (beta chain) was documented in a study of T-cell reconstitution after alpha-beta-depleted transplantation in children. The V end lost 10 bases, the J end lost 2 bases, and 15 bases lay between the germline ends. CDR1 and CDR2 (germline): MNHNS, SASEGT. CDR3 length equals 13 residues. This clonotype was picked up a small number of times. Its antigen is not known. The study, taken as a whole, reports: There were some patients whose high TCRbeta diversity at day 60 came from surviving recipient T cells and thymic progenitors. Alpha-beta T cells about two months after transplant reportedly derived from several hundred expanded graft clones. T-cell numbers and diversity, one year after transplant, stemmed largely from T cells that were newly produced.

Unique molecular identifiers were incorporated into the prepared TCRbeta library. TCRdb re-derived calls from the PCR reads in MiXCR, one entry per CDR3 protein. The profile shows hundreds of thousands of distinct CDR3 sequences, roughly 17% of them singletons. Specimen: PBMCs, mostly from graft donor cells, collected 360 days after TCRalphabeta/CD19-depleted stem cell transplant. This chain joins TRBV6-1 and TRBJ2-7, with D unclear. This clonotype was obtained from a boy younger than two who had a stem cell transplant for Wiskott-Aldrich syndrome, so the T cells may come from the graft donor. The CDR3 region is CATSPNLAYEQYF. The CDR3 DNA is TGTGCCACCTCCCCCAATCTCGCCTACGAGCAGTACTTC.